This T cell receptor beta chain was identified during a study of T cell responses to AZD1222 COVID-19 vaccine. Method: immunoSEQ multiplex PCR; TCRdb's copy keeps in-frame clones and lacks some. In the table there are approximately 46,000 clones, about three quarters of which are singletons. Germline CDR1 and CDR2: SGHNT and YENEEA. V lost 5 bases to trimming and J lost 0 bases, with 7 bases between them. The CDR3 runs 14 residues. This material consisted of peripheral blood, taken on day 0 of AZD1222 vaccination. The sequence was obtained from an adult in good health. The rearrangement links TRBV11-3 to TRBJ2-2, with D possibly being TRBD1 (6 bases). The CDR3, as DNA: TGTGCCAGCAGCAAGGGGGCGAACACCGGGGAGCTGTTTTTT. This codes for CASSKGANTGELFF.